This TCR beta chain was captured by sequencing in a study of cytomegalovirus exposure and HLA in healthy donors. Study summary: A preliminary data release comprised 80 million to 95 million unique TCRs obtained from HLA-typed donors.

Researchers ran the PCR with 60 Vbeta and 13 Jbeta primers. Using immunoSEQ multiplex PCR, the repertoire was profiled, and TCRdb retains in-frame clones only, with some absent. The sample consists of around 140,000 clones, roughly 8.8% of them appearing once. CDR1 is SEHNR, CDR2 FQNEAQ, per germline (reference sequence). The CDR3 spans 15 residues. V shed 5 bases and J shed 3 bases, with 16 bases lying between them. The receptor was derived from a woman between 40 and 55 years old in good health and CMV-seropositive. V usage is TRBV7-9 and J usage is TRBJ1-2; D perhaps matches TRBD1 (5 bases). Sequencing was done on a sample of PBMCs. CDR3 in amino acids: CASSPMGLPDYGYTF. The CDR3 region has the DNA TGTGCCAGCAGCCCAATGGGGCTGCCGGACTATGGCTACACCTTC.